This T cell receptor (beta chain) originates from a study of blood T cell repertoires in COVID-19. Study at large: Samples representing acute and convalescent COVID-19 were sourced from the United States, Italy and Spain. PBMCs, B-cell-depleted T cells, or T cells provided the cDNA or gDNA that made up the material.

Original processing notes: Reference gene primer amplification yielded estimated nucleated cell counts. Assay: immunoSEQ multiplex PCR; the TCRdb copy retains only in-frame clones and omits some. V and J calls and clone size are as listed in that table; D and trimming were resolved from the DNA. In the table there are some 120,000 clones, over 75% of which are singletons. Trimming removed 1 base at V and 4 bases at J, with 16 bases between. The CDR3 is made up of 17 amino acids. Germline CDR1 reads LGHNA; CDR2 reads YNFKEQ. The receptor's source is a woman of 80 years or more with acute or convalescent COVID-19. Material for sequencing was peripheral blood. The chain is built from TRBV4-2 and TRBJ1-4, with unresolved D. CDR3 bases: TGTGCCAGCAGCCAAGTACGATCAGGAATTCTTAATGAAAAACTGTTTTTT. Protein sequence: CASSQVRSGILNEKLFF.